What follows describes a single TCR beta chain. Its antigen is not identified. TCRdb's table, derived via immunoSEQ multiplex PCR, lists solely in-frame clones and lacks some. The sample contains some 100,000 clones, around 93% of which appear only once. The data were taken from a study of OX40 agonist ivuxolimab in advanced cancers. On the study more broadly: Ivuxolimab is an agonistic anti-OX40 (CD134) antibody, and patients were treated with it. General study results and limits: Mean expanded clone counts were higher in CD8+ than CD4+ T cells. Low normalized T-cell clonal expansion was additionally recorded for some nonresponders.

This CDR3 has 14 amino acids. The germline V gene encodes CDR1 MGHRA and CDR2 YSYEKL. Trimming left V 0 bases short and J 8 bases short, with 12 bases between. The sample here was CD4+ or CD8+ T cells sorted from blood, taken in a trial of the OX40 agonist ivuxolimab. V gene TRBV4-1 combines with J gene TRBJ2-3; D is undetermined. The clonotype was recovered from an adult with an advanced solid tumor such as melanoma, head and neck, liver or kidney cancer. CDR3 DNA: TGCGCCAGCAGCCAAGAGACGTCACCCCGTACGCAGTATTTT. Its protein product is CASSQETSPRTQYF.